A single sample gave rise to the 32 T cell receptor beta chains below, sequenced in a study of CD8+ T cells in alopecia areata. It was cDNA, reverse transcribed from extracted RNA, that served as the sequencing template. TCRdb's copy holds only in-frame clones and misses some; the assay was immunoSEQ multiplex PCR. This sample has about 180,000 clones, with 40% to 65% found just once. Described treatment: oral pan-JAK inhibitor, 5-10 mg twice daily. Source: CD8+ T cells sorted from blood, taken at week 24, from a patient treated with tofacitinib. The receptors stem from a human donor with alopecia areata.

The rearrangement joins TRBV28 to TRBJ1-6; tentatively, D is TRBD1 (6 bases). CDR3 length equals 14 residues. V shed 7 bases and J shed 6 bases, with 13 bases lying between them. Germline assignment: CDR1 MDHEN and CDR2 SYDVKM. Here the CDR3 reads CASTYADSNSPLHF. The DNA for the CDR3 is TGTGCCAGCACCTATGCGGACAGTAATTCACCCCTCCACTTT.

The rearrangement joins TRBV27 to TRBJ1-5; D not certain. The CDR3 length is 17 residues. Germline CDR1 MNHEY, CDR2 SMNVEV (reference sequence). V lost 0 bases, J lost 2 bases, and 14 bases lay in between. The CDR3 nucleotides read TGTGCCAGCAGTTTATCGTGCGGGGATGTGTGCAATCAGCCCCAGCATTTT. As protein: CASSLSCGDVCNQPQHF.

V gene TRBV7-9 combines with J gene TRBJ1-2; 8 bases line up with TRBD1. The V segment lost 5 bases and the J segment 3 bases; nucleotides outside the gene matches: 8. Germline CDR1 reads SEHNR; CDR2 reads FQNEAQ (reference sequence). The CDR3 sequence is 15 residues long. CDR3 DNA: TGTGCCAGCAGCCTAAGAGCAGGGGGCGACTATGGCTACACCTTC. It specifies CASSLRAGGDYGYTF.

The rearrangement joins TRBV4-3 to TRBJ2-5; TRBD2 is a possible D gene (5 bases). There are 15 residues in the CDR3. The germline CDR1 and CDR2 sequences are LGHNA and YSLEER. The V gene lost 4 bases and the J gene lost 2 bases, with 14 bases spanning the gap. The CDR3 here is CASSLARDQQETQYF. Written as DNA, the CDR3 is TGCGCCAGCAGCCTAGCCCGGGATCAACAAGAGACCCAGTACTTC.

The chain is built from TRBV2 and TRBJ1-1; TRBD1 matches 8 bases. CDR3 length equals 15 residues. The V segment lost 7 bases and the J segment 4 bases; nucleotides outside the gene matches: 11. Germline V gives CDR1 SNHLY, CDR2 FYNNEI. CDR3 in amino acids: CASMGGTGSPTEAFF. The CDR3 nucleotides are TGTGCCAGCATGGGTGGGACAGGTAGTCCCACTGAAGCTTTCTTT. Based on the CDR3 plus reference TRBV2 and TRBJ1-1, the full variable domain is EPEVTQTPSHQVTQMGQEVILRCVPISNHLYFYWYRQILGQKVEFLVSFYNNEISEKSEIFDDQFSVERPDGSNFTLKIRSTKLEDSAMYFCASMGGTGSPTEAFFGQGTRLTVV.

The chain combines TRBV19 with TRBJ2-2; a possible D gene is TRBD2 (5 bases). Trimming cost V 5 bases and J 7 bases, with 11 bases left between them. The length of the CDR3 is 13 residues. Looked up from germline, CDR1 is LNHDA and CDR2 is SQIVND (reference sequence). CDR3 protein: CASSLDSSGELFF. The CDR3 bases are TGTGCCAGTAGTCTGGACTCGAGCGGGGAGCTGTTTTTT.

The chain links TRBV27 to TRBJ2-5; D is unresolved. This CDR3 has 13 amino acids. Germline assignment: CDR1 MNHEY and CDR2 SMNVEV (reference sequence). V was cut by 7 bases and J by 1 base, with 10 bases left in between. CDR3 sequence: CASIGRGQETQYF. The CDR3 bases are TGTGCCAGCATTGGCAGAGGCCAAGAGACCCAGTACTTC.

This clone has only a few counts. The chain employs TRBV5-4 and TRBJ1-4; 10 nucleotides agree with TRBD1. The germline V gene has CDR1 SGHNT and CDR2 YYREEE (reference sequence). CDR3 length: 16 residues. Germline trimming cut 6 bases from V and 1 base from J; bases unmatched to any gene: 6. The CDR3, as DNA: TGTGCCAGCAAACGGGACAGGGGTGTAACTAATGAAAAACTGTTTTTT. Its translation is CASKRDRGVTNEKLFF.

This clone was detected a few times. V usage is TRBV4-1 and J usage is TRBJ1-6; possible D gene TRBD1, 6 bases. With 1 base removed from V and 9 bases from J, the gap between germline ends came to 19 bases. Germline-derived CDR1 and CDR2 are MGHRA and YSYEKL. The CDR3 totals 17 residues. This chain's CDR3 is CASSQVGRQVGGSPLHF. The CDR3 nucleotides are TGCGCCAGCAGCCAAGTGGGACGACAGGTGGGGGGTTCACCCCTCCACTTT.

The rearrangement links TRBV11-2 to TRBJ2-5; the match to TRBD2 covers 13 bases. The CDR3 runs to 16 residues. In germline, CDR1 is SGHAT, CDR2 FQNNGV. The trim removed 5 bases at V and 1 base at J, leaving 4 bases unmatched. In nucleotides, the CDR3 is TGTGCCAGCAGCCTGGGACTAGCGGGGCGCCAAGAGACCCAGTACTTC. It translates to CASSLGLAGRQETQYF.

The chain has TRBV9 and TRBJ1-5; 8 bases are shared with TRBD1. Germline values: CDR1 SGDLS, CDR2 YYNGEE. J lost 3 bases, V lost 5 bases, and 4 bases had no gene match. This CDR3 comprises 14 residues. The CDR3 DNA follows: TGTGCCAGCAGTTCGGGACAGGCCAATCAGCCCCAGCATTTT. Translating it yields CASSSGQANQPQHF.

About this clone: Given the absence of the conserved phenylalanine or tryptophan at the CDR3 end, a read error is likely. The V call is TRBV30, the J call TRBJ1-2, with no clear D. This CDR3 is 10 amino acids long. V was shortened by 5 bases and J by 10 bases, with 11 bases between the two germline ends. Germline CDR1 and CDR2: GTSNPN and SVGIG (reference sequence). CDR3 sequence: CAWGVGDYTS. CDR3 DNA sequence: TGTGCCTGGGGGGTCGGAGACTACACCTCC.

This chain connects TRBV2 to TRBJ2-7, with 14 bases matching TRBD2. The length of the CDR3 is 15 residues. CDR1 and CDR2 from the germline V gene are SNHLY and FYNNEI. J was trimmed by 2 bases and V by 4 bases; bases with no gene match: 1. For the CDR3, the DNA is TGTGCCAGCAGTGTGACTAGCGGGGGGGCCTACGAGCAGTACTTC. Amino acids: CASSVTSGGAYEQYF.

This clone was counted between two and nine times. The rearrangement uses TRBV29-1 and TRBJ2-3; a possible D gene is TRBD1 (5 bases). There are 15 residues in the CDR3. The germline V gene has CDR1 SQVTM and CDR2 ANQGSEA. V was pared by 4 bases and J by 4 bases, with 18 bases between. CDR3 bases: TGCAGCGTTGGGGTAGCAGGGCTGGACCCAGATACGCAGTATTTT. Encoded protein: CSVGVAGLDPDTQYF.

This clone was seen once. V is TRBV6-5 and J is TRBJ2-1; possible D gene TRBD2, 5 bases. CDR1 is MNHEY, CDR2 SVGAGI, per germline. V lost 8 bases to trimming and J lost 6 bases, with 11 bases between them. The CDR3 spans 12 residues. The CDR3 reads CASSPGGNEQFF. The DNA of the CDR3 is TGTGCCAGCTCACCAGGAGGCAATGAGCAGTTCTTC.

The chain employs TRBV27 and TRBJ1-1; D call uncertain. The CDR3 length is 16 residues. V lost 2 bases to trimming and J lost 0 bases, with 13 bases between them. Germline assignment: CDR1 MNHEY and CDR2 SMNVEV (reference sequence). DNA for the CDR3: TGTGCCAGCAGTTTAAGCGAAGAGACGATGAACACTGAAGCTTTCTTT. Amino acid sequence: CASSLSEETMNTEAFF.

This clone was detected only a few times. The identical CDR3 is also encoded by other nucleotide sequences in the sample. CDR3 nucleotides: TGCAGCGTTTCGGGCTACACCTTC. Its protein product is CSVSGYTF. V gene TRBV29-1 combines with J gene TRBJ1-2; D gene unclear. This CDR3 has 8 amino acids. The V end was cut by 5 bases, the J end by 8 bases, with 3 bases between. Per the germline V gene, CDR1 is SQVTM and CDR2 is ANQGSEA. The whole variable domain, filled in from reference TRBV29-1 and TRBJ1-2, reads SAVISQKPSRDICQRGTSLTIQCQVDSQVTMMFWYRQQPGQSLTLIATANQGSEATYESGFVIDKFPISRPNLTFSTLTVSNMSPEDSSIYLCSVSGYTFGSGTRLTVV.

The V gene is TRBV6-5, the J gene TRBJ2-7; D is possibly TRBD1 (6 bases). Trimming took off 8 bases at V and 2 bases at J, with 19 bases between the two ends. The CDR3 has 15 residues. CDR1 and CDR2 from the germline V gene are MNHEY and SVGAGI. The CDR3 DNA follows: TGTGCCAGCTCCCCATCCGGGACATCCCCCTACGAGCAGTACTTC. Its translation is CASSPSGTSPYEQYF.

This clone has only a few counts. At the DNA level, this CDR3 is encoded by other sequences in the same sample as well. This chain links TRBV2 with TRBJ2-3; D not resolved. The CDR3 consists of 11 residues. Germline V gives CDR1 SNHLY, CDR2 FYNNEI. The V end was cut by 2 bases, the J end by 6 bases, with 3 bases between. The chain's CDR3 is CASSETDTQYF. The DNA of the CDR3 is TGTGCCAGCAGTGAAACGGATACGCAGTATTTT.

V is TRBV11-2 and J is TRBJ1-5; D gene uncertain. This CDR3 is built from 13 residues. Trimming removed 5 bases at V and 7 bases at J, with 12 bases between. Germline values: CDR1 SGHAT, CDR2 FQNNGV. CDR3 nucleotides: TGTGCCAGCAGCCAAGGGTTCGGGCAGCCCCAGCATTTT. It encodes CASSQGFGQPQHF.

A few counts support this clone. The J gene is TRBJ2-3, the V gene TRBV27; 10 bases align to TRBD2. The V and J ends lost 5 bases and 0 bases, in that order; junction bases with no gene match: 5. Per germline, CDR1 MNHEY and CDR2 SMNVEV (reference sequence). CDR3 size: 16 residues. The CDR3 sequence: CASSPGLAESTDTQYF. The DNA of the CDR3 is TGTGCCAGCAGTCCAGGACTAGCGGAGAGCACAGATACGCAGTATTTT.

This clone was detected a few times. The chain employs TRBV6-6 and TRBJ2-7, with a possible D match to TRBD2 (6 bases). V lost 6 bases to trimming and J lost 6 bases, with 18 bases between them. This CDR3 contains 14 residues. Germline values: CDR1 MNHNY, CDR2 SVGAGI (reference sequence). In nucleotides, the CDR3 is TGTGCCAGCAGCCCAATGGAGGGCGTGGCCGAGCAGTACTTC. It is translated as CASSPMEGVAEQYF.

This chain's CDR3 is CASSPPEGGLNEKLFF. In DNA, the CDR3 is TGCGCCAGCAGCCCGCCGGAGGGCGGGCTTAATGAAAAACTGTTTTTT. The chain carries TRBV5-1 and TRBJ1-4, with no clear D. The germline CDR1 and CDR2 sequences are SGHRS and YFSETQ. Trimming removed 4 bases from V and 4 bases from J, with 17 bases in between. The CDR3 is 16 amino acids.

DNA for the CDR3: TGCGCCAGCAGCCAAGGACGGGAAAATCAGCCCCAGCATTTT. It codes for CASSQGRENQPQHF. V is TRBV4-3 and J is TRBJ1-5; D uncertain. The CDR3 length is 14 residues. The V gene lost 1 base and the J gene lost 4 bases, with 8 bases spanning the gap. Looked up from germline, CDR1 is LGHNA and CDR2 is YSLEER.

In DNA form, the CDR3 reads TGCGCCAGCAGCCAAGATAAGGCAGGGACCGGGGAGCTGTTTTTT. It translates to CASSQDKAGTGELFF. This chain connects TRBV4-3 to TRBJ2-2, with TRBD1 as a possible D gene (5 bases). Germline lookup yields CDR1 LGHNA and CDR2 YSLEER. The CDR3 length is 15 residues. Trimming stripped 0 bases from V and 5 bases from J, with 10 bases between.

This clone has a handful of counts. CDR3 amino acids: CASSLVGRGLSYEQYF. CDR3 in DNA: TGCGCCAGCAGCTTGGTTGGCAGGGGGCTTTCCTACGAGCAGTACTTC. The gene calls are TRBV5-1 and TRBJ2-7, with 8 bases that match TRBD1. V shed 0 bases, J shed 1 base, and the junction held 6 bases outside the gene matches. The CDR3 totals 16 residues. Germline CDR1 is SGHRS and CDR2 is YFSETQ.

CDR3 sequence: CASSIGTPKNIQYF. CDR3 DNA: TGTGCCAGCAGCATAGGGACGCCCAAAAACATTCAGTACTTC. V gene TRBV5-8 combines with J gene TRBJ2-4; D is tentatively TRBD1 or TRBD2 (5 bases each). Germline CDR1 and CDR2: SGHTS and YDEGEE. The CDR3 runs 14 residues. V lost 4 bases, J lost 2 bases, and 10 bases lay in between.

This chain uses TRBV9 with TRBJ1-1, with D unclear. Trimming pared 5 bases from V and 1 base from J, leaving 6 bases between. CDR3 length: 12 residues. Per the germline V gene, CDR1 is SGDLS and CDR2 is YYNGEE. The CDR3: CASRTGNTEAFF. CDR3 DNA sequence: TGTGCCAGCAGGACGGGGAACACTGAAGCTTTCTTT. The full variable domain, in which reference TRBV9 and TRBJ1-1 provide the parts outside the CDR3, is DSGVTQTPKHLITATGQRVTLRCSPRSGDLSVYWYQQSLDQGLQFLIQYYNGEERAKGNILERFSAQQFPDLHSELNLSSLELGDSALYFCASRTGNTEAFFGQGTRLTVV.

This clone has only a few counts. CDR3: CASGLVRQTGLKNSPLHF. For the CDR3, the DNA is TGTGCTAGTGGTTTGGTTCGCCAGACAGGGCTGAAGAATTCACCCCTCCACTTT. The rearrangement uses TRBV12-5 and TRBJ1-6, with 7 bases lining up with TRBD1. V trimming: 0 bases; J trimming: 7 bases; junction bases outside the gene matches: 12. This CDR3 is built from 18 residues. In germline, CDR1 is LGHNT, CDR2 FRNRAP.

The chain has TRBV4-3 and TRBJ2-4; 8 bases match TRBD1. Germline CDR1 is LGHNA and CDR2 is YSLEER. The junction had 8 bases not matched to a gene; V was cut back by 1 base and J by 6 bases. The CDR3 is 16 amino acids. The CDR3 DNA reads as TGCGCCAGCAGCCAAGCCTCCGAAGGACAGGGAAACATTCAGTACTTC. It encodes CASSQASEGQGNIQYF.

This chain uses TRBV4-3 with TRBJ2-7; TRBD2 aligns across 12 bases. This CDR3 spans 15 amino acids. Germline V gives CDR1 LGHNA, CDR2 YSLEER. V lost 0 bases, J lost 4 bases, and 1 base stayed unmatched. The CDR3 DNA reads TGCGCCAGCAGCCAAGAGACTAGCGGGGGTTACGAGCAGTACTTC. Encoded protein: CASSQETSGGYEQYF.

This clone was detected a few times. The chain has TRBV30 and TRBJ2-6, with D possibly TRBD1 on 6 matching bases. V was shortened by 1 base and J by 0 bases, with 10 bases between the two germline ends. CDR1 and CDR2 from the germline V gene are GTSNPN and SVGIG (reference sequence). The CDR3 runs 16 residues. CDR3 loop: CAWSGTVFSGANVLTF. The CDR3 DNA reads as TGTGCCTGGAGTGGGACAGTTTTCTCTGGGGCCAACGTCCTGACTTTC. Together with reference TRBV30 and TRBJ2-6, the CDR3 gives the full variable domain: SQTIHQWPATLVQPVGSPLSLECTVEGTSNPNLYWYRQAAGRGLQLLFYSVGIGQISSEVPQNLSASRPQDRQFILSSKKLLLSDSGFYLCAWSGTVFSGANVLTFGAGSRLTVL.